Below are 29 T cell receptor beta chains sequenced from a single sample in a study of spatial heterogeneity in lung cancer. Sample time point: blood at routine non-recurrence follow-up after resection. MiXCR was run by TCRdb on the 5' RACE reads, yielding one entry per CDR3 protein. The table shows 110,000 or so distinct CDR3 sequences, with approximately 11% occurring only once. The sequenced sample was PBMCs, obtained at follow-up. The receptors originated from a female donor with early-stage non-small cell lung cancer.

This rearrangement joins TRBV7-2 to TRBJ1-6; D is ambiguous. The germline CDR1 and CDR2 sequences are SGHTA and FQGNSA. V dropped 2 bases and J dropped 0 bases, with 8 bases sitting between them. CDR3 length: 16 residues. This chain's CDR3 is CASSLLGSSYNSPLHF. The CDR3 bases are TGTGCCAGCAGCTTATTAGGGAGCTCCTATAATTCACCCCTCCACTTT.

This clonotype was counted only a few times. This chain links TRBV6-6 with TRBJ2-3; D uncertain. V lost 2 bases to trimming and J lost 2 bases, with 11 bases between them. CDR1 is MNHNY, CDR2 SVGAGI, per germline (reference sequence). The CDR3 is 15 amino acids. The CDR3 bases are TGTGCCAGCAGTTACAGGAACCTAATCACAGATACGCAGTATTTT. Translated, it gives CASSYRNLITDTQYF.

In DNA, the CDR3 is TGTGCCAGCAGCCCCGGACACAGGACTTACACCATATATTTT. Protein sequence: CASSPGHRTYTIYF. The chain links TRBV5-6 to TRBJ1-3, with D possibly matching TRBD1 (5 bases). There are 14 residues in the CDR3. The germline CDR1 and CDR2 sequences are SGHDT and YYEEEE. V dropped 4 bases and J dropped 8 bases, with 16 bases sitting between them. Using reference TRBV5-6 and TRBJ1-3 for the parts outside the CDR3, the full variable domain is DAGVTQSPTHLIKTRGQQVTLRCSPKSGHDTVSWYQQALGQGPQFIFQYYEEEERQRGNFPDRFSGHQFPNYSSELNVNALLLGDSALYLCASSPGHRTYTIYFGEGSWLTVV.

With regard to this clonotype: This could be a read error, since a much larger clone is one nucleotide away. This chain's CDR3 is CASREGRNQLQHF. CDR3 coding DNA: TGTGCCAGCCGGGAGGGAAGAAATCAGCTCCAGCATTTT. The chain joins TRBV12-3 or TRBV12-4 to TRBJ1-5; D call uncertain. The CDR3 sequence is 13 residues long.

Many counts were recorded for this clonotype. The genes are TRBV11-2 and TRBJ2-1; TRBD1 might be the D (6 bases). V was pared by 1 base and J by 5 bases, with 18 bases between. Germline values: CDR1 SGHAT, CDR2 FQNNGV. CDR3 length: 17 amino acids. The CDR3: CASSLVGDRPLNNEQFF. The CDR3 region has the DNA TGTGCCAGCAGCTTAGTTGGAGACAGGCCCCTTAACAATGAGCAGTTCTTC.

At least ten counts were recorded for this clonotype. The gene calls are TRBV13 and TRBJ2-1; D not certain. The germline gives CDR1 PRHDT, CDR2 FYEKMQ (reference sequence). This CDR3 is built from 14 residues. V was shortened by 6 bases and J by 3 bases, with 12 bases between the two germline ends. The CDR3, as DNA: TGTGCCAGCAGAAGACTTCCTGGCTACAATGAGCAGTTCTTC. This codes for CASRRLPGYNEQFF.

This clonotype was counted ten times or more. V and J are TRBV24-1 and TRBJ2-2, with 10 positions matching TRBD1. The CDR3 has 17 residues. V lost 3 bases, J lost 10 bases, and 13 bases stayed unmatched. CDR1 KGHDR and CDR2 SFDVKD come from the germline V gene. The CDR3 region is CATSDPGTGANREELFF. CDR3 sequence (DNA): TGTGCCACCAGTGATCCCGGGACAGGGGCAAACCGTGAGGAGCTGTTTTTT.

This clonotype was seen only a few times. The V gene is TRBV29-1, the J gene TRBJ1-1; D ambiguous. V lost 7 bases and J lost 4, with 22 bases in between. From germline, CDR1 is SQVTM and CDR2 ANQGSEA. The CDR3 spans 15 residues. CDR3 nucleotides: TGCAGCGCCCCGCTAGGATCGGGAAGCGGCACTGAAGCTTTCTTT. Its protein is CSAPLGSGSGTEAFF.

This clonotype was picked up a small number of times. CDR3 sequence (DNA): TGTGCCAGTAGTATAAAGACGGGCGGAAAACTGTTTTTT. It translates to CASSIKTGGKLFF. The rearrangement uses TRBV19 and TRBJ1-4; D unresolved. Germline V gene lookup returns CDR1 LNHDA and CDR2 SQIVND (reference sequence). The CDR3 length is 13 residues. The germline V and J ends were trimmed by 2 bases and 10 bases, with 11 bases remaining between them.

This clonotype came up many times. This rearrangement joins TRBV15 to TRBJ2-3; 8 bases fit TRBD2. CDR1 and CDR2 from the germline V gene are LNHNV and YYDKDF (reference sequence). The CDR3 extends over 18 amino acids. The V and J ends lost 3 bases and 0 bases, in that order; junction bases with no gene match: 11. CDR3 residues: CATSRARLLAESTDTQYF. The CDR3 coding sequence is TGTGCCACCAGCAGGGCGCGGTTACTAGCGGAGAGCACAGATACGCAGTATTTT.

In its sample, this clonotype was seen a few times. The CDR3 loop reads CATMPSGRRYEQYV. Here the CDR3 DNA reads TGTGCCACCATGCCGAGCGGGAGGAGGTACGAGCAGTACGTC. The chain combines TRBV27 with TRBJ2-7, with 9 bases that match TRBD2. The V segment lost 10 bases and the J segment 4 bases; nucleotides outside the gene matches: 11. In germline, CDR1 is MNHEY, CDR2 SMNVEV (reference sequence). This CDR3 region has 14 residues.

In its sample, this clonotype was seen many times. The CDR3 protein is CASSLYSLGTEAFF. The CDR3 coding sequence is TGCGCCAGCAGCTTGTACAGCTTGGGCACTGAAGCTTTCTTT. The chain has TRBV5-1 and TRBJ1-1; D ambiguous. The CDR3 is 14 amino acids. V shed 1 base and J shed 4 bases, with 11 bases lying between them. The germline CDR1 and CDR2 sequences are SGHRS and YFSETQ.

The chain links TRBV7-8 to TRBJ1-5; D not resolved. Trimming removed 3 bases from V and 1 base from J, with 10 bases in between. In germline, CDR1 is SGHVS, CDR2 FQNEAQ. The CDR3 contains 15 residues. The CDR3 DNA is TGTGCCAGCAGCTTTTACTCGGAGAGCAATCAGCCCCAGCATTTT. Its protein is CASSFYSESNQPQHF.

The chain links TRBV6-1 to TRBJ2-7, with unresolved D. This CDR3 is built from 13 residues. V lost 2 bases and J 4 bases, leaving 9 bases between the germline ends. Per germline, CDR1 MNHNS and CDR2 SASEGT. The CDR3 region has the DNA TGTGCCAGCAGTGAAATCCCCTTATACGAGCAGTACGTC. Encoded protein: CASSEIPLYEQYV.

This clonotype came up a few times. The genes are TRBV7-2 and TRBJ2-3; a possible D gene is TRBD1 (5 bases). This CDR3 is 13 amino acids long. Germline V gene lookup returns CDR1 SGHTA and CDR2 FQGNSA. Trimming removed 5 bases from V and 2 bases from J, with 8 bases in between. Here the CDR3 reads CASSQGATDTQYF. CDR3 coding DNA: TGTGCCAGCAGCCAGGGCGCCACAGATACGCAGTATTTT.

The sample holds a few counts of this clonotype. The CDR3 nucleotides read TGTGCCATCAGTGAGTCGACGGGTCCGGAGACCCAGTACTTC. Residues: CAISESTGPETQYF. The chain uses TRBV10-3 and TRBJ2-5; D unresolved. This CDR3 is 14 amino acids long. The V gene's germline CDR1 is ENHRY and CDR2 SYGVKD. Trimming took off 0 bases at V and 5 bases at J, with 10 bases between the two ends.

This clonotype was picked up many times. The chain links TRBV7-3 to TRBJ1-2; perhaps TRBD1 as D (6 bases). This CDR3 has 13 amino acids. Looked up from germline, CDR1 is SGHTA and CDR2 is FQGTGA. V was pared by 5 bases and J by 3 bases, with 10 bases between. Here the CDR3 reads CASSQDSYYGYTF. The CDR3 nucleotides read TGTGCCAGCAGCCAGGACAGCTACTATGGCTACACCTTC.

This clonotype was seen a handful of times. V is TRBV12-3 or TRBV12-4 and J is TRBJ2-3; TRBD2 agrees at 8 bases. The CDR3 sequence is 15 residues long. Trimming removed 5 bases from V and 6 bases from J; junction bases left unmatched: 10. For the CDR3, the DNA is TGTGCCAGCAGTCCCGGTAAAGCGGGAGAGGATACGCAGTATTTT. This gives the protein CASSPGKAGEDTQYF.

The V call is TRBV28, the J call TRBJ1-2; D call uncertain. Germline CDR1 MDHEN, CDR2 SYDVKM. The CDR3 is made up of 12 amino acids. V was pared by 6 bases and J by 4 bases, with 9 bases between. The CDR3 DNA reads TGTGCCAGCAGGGACGGACCCTATGGCTACACCTTC. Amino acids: CASRDGPYGYTF.

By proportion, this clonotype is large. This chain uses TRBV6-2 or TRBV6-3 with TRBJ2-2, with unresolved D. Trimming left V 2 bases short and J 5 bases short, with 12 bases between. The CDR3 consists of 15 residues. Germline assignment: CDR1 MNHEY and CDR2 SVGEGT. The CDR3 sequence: CASSYGEVATGELFF. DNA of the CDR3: TGTGCCAGCAGTTACGGGGAAGTAGCAACCGGGGAGCTGTTTTTT.

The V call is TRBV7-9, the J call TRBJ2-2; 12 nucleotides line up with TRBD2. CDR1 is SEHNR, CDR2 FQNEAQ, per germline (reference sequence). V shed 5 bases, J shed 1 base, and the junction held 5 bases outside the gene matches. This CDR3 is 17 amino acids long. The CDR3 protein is CASSTRLAGVNTGELFF. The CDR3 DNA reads TGTGCCAGCAGCACCCGACTAGCGGGAGTGAACACCGGGGAGCTGTTTTTT.

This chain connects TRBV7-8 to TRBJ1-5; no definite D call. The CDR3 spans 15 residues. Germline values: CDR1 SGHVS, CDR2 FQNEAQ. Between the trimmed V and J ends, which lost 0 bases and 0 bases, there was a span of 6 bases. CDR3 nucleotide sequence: TGTGCCAGCAGCTTAGCAGCTGATAGCAATCAGCCCCAGCATTTT. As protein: CASSLAADSNQPQHF.

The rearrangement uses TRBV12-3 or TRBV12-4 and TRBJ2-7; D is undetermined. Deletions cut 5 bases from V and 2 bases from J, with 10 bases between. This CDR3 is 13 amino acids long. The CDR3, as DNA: TGTGCCAGCAGTCCCAGTCAGACCTACGAGCAGTACTTC. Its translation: CASSPSQTYEQYF.

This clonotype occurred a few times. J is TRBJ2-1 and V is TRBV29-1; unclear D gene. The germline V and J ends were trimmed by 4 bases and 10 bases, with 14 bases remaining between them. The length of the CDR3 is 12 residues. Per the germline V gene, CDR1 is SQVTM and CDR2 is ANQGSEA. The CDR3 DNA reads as TGCAGCGTTGTACCTAGAATGGGCGAGCAGTTCTTC. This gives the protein CSVVPRMGEQFF.

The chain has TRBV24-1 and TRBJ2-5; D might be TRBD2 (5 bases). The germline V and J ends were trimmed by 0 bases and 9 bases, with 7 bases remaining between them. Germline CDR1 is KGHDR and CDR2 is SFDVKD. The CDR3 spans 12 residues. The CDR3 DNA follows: TGTGCCACCAGTGATTTGGCTAGCCCCCAGTACTTC. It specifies CATSDLASPQYF.

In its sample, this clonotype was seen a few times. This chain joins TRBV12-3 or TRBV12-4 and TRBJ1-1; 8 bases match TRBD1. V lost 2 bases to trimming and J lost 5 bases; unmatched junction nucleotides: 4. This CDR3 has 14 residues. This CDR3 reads CASSLQQGGTEAFF. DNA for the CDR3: TGTGCCAGCAGTTTACAACAGGGGGGTACTGAAGCTTTCTTT.

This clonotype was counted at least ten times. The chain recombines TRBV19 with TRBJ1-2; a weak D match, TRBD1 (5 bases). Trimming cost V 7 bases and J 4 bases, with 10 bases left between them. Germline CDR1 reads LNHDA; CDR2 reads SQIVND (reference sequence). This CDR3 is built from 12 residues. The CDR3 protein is CASNDRLYGYTF. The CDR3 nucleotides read TGTGCCAGTAACGACAGACTCTATGGCTACACCTTC.

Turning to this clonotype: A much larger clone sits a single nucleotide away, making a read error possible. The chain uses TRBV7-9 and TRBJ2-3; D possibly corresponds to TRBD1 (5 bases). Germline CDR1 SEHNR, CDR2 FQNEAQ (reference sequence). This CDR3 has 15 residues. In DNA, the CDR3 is TGTGGCAGCCTCGGACGACAAGCAGGGACAGATACGCAGTATTTT. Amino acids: CGSLGRQAGTDTQYF.

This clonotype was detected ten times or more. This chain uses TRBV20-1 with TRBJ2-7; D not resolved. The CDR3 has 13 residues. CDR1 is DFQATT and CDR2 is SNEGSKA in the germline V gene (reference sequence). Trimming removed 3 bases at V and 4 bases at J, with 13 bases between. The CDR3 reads CSASRPPSYEQYF. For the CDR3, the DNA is TGCAGTGCTAGTCGGCCCCCATCATACGAGCAGTACTTC.